Listed below are T cell receptor beta chains from one sample, sequenced in a study of beta chain features in type 1 diabetes. The protocol was immunoSEQ multiplex PCR, while the TCRdb copy is restricted to in-frame clones and leaves out a portion. There are some 200,000 clones in the sample; 16% occur only once, and approximately 0.086% lies in the top ten. The sample taken for sequencing was naive CD4+ T cells from blood. The receptors were gathered from a man aged 30 to 39 with type 1 diabetes. Both conserved end residues are part of each CDR3. Each record gives: D gene, J gene, clone size, V gene, CDR3 length, CDR3 DNA, CDR3 protein. The D gene is left open where the match is weak. Some rows have no size entry. The others give once, few or many, or a class for an expanded clone.

>-|TRBJ1-4|-|TRBV7-7|13
TGTGCCAGCAGTCGATCCCAGGGGGAAAAACTGTTTTTT
CASSRSQGEKLFF
>-|TRBJ2-1|few|TRBV14|18
TGTGCCAGCCCTTCAAAAACCGGAGAAGACCAAAGCTACAATGAGCAGTTCTTC
CASPSKTGEDQSYNEQFF
>TRBD1|TRBJ1-2|-|TRBV28|14
TGTGCCAGCAGACCGCAGGGGGCTAGGTATGGCTACACCTTC
CASRPQGARYGYTF
>-|TRBJ1-2|-|TRBV4-3|17
TGCGCCAGCAGCCAAGATATTCGGACACATTTATCCCACGGCTACACCTTC
CASSQDIRTHLSHGYTF
>TRBD2|TRBJ2-7|few|TRBV29-1|14
TGCAGCGTTGAGAGCCTAGCGGGAGGGTACGAGCAGTACTTC
CSVESLAGGYEQYF
>TRBD2|TRBJ2-7|-|TRBV5-1|13
TGCGCCAGCTCTCTAGCGGGTAACTACGAGCAGTACTTC
CASSLAGNYEQYF
>-|TRBJ1-4|few|TRBV25-1|14
TGTGCCAGCAGTGAATACCCCCCGGGTGAAAAACTGTTTTTT
CASSEYPPGEKLFF
>-|TRBJ2-5|few|TRBV14|10
TGTGCCAGCACTTGGGAGACCCAGTACTTC
CASTWETQYF
>-|TRBJ2-1|-|TRBV7-2|15
TGTGCCAGCAGCTCCGGCCGCGGCAGATTCAATGAGCAGTTCTTC
CASSSGRGRFNEQFF
>TRBD2|TRBJ2-1|-|TRBV28|16
TGTGCCAGCAGTTTATGGGCTAGCGGGAGGTACAATGAGCAGTTCTTC
CASSLWASGRYNEQFF
>TRBD2|TRBJ2-7|-|TRBV10-3|15
TGTGCCATCAGTGGAACTAGCGGGACACCCCACGAGCAGTACTTC
CAISGTSGTPHEQYF
>-|TRBJ2-1|-|TRBV5-4|15
TGTGCCAGCACCCCCAGGTACGGATCCTACAATGAGCAGTTCTTC
CASTPRYGSYNEQFF
>-|TRBJ2-1|-|TRBV29-1|12
TGCAGCGGGGACGTCTCCTACAATGAGCAGTTCTTC
CSGDVSYNEQFF
>-|TRBJ2-1|-|TRBV13|15
TGTGCCAGCAGCTTAAGGGATAGCGGCTACAATGAGCAGTTCTTC
CASSLRDSGYNEQFF
>-|TRBJ1-1|-|TRBV9|13
TGTGCCAGCAGCTCCCGACCGAACACTGAAGCTTTCTTT
CASSSRPNTEAFF
>TRBD2|TRBJ2-2|few|TRBV27|14
TGTGCCAGCACCCTAGCGGAGAACACCGGGGAGCTGTTTTTT
CASTLAENTGELFF
>-|TRBJ2-3|few|TRBV11-2|13
TGTGCCAGCAGCTTGCGGGACACAGATACGCAGTATTTT
CASSLRDTDTQYF
>-|TRBJ2-3|-|TRBV15|16
TGTGCCACCAGCAGAGCCCTATCGAACCTACTGGATACGCAGTATTTT
CATSRALSNLLDTQYF
>-|TRBJ2-5|-|TRBV9|14
TGTGCCAGCAGCGTAGGGACAGTCAAGGAGACCCAGTACTTC
CASSVGTVKETQYF
>TRBD1|TRBJ2-6|-|TRBV27|18
TGTGCCAGCAGTCCCCGGGACAGGGGGCAGACTGGGGCCAACGTCCTGACTTTC
CASSPRDRGQTGANVLTF
>TRBD2|TRBJ2-7|-|TRBV25-1|13
TGTGCCAGCAGCCGCCGGGGGGGCGGCGAGCAGTACTTC
CASSRRGGGEQYF
>-|TRBJ2-1|-|TRBV29-1|13
TGCAGCGACAAACAGACTTCCTACAATGAGCAGTTCTTC
CSDKQTSYNEQFF
>-|TRBJ1-4|few|TRBV4-1|14
TGCGCCAGCACCCAGGCAGGGGTGGAGGAAAAACTGTTTTTT
CASTQAGVEEKLFF
>-|TRBJ1-3|few|TRBV20-1|11
TGCAGTGCTAGAACTGGGGAACGGGGCTATTTT
CSARTGERGYF
>TRBD1|TRBJ1-5|-|TRBV5-1|15
TGCGCCAGCAGCTTAACAGGGGGGAGCAATCAGCCCCAGCATTTT
CASSLTGGSNQPQHF
>TRBD1|TRBJ2-2|-|TRBV29-1|14
TGCAGCGTCACTGACAGGGCGAACACCGGGGAGCTGTTTTTT
CSVTDRANTGELFF
>-|TRBJ2-2|few|TRBV7-9|16
TGTGCCAGCAGCTTAAAAGAGGGGCCGAGCACCGGGGAGCTGTTTTTT
CASSLKEGPSTGELFF
>TRBD1|TRBJ2-1|-|TRBV7-9|16
TGTGCCAGCAGCTTAAGGGGGCACGACTCCCACAATGAGCAGTTCTTC
CASSLRGHDSHNEQFF
>-|TRBJ1-2|few|TRBV19|12
TGTGCCAGTAGTATGACAGTCTATGGCTACACCTTC
CASSMTVYGYTF
>-|TRBJ2-3|once|TRBV30|13
TGTGCCTGGAGTATGGGGGGCACAGATACGCAGTATTTT
CAWSMGGTDTQYF
>-|TRBJ1-5|-|TRBV30|13
TGTGCCTGGAGTGTGGGCAGCGATCAGCCCCAGCATTTT
CAWSVGSDQPQHF
>TRBD1|TRBJ2-2|-|TRBV18|14
TGTGCCAGCTCCGGGACAGCGAACACCGGGGAGCTGTTTTTT
CASSGTANTGELFF
>TRBD2|TRBJ2-3|-|TRBV29-1|15
TGCAGCGTTGGAGCTAGCGGGAGATTCACAGATACGCAGTATTTT
CSVGASGRFTDTQYF
>-|TRBJ1-2|-|TRBV4-3|14
TGCGCCAGCAGCCAAGAGACCGGGGTTGGTGGCTACACCTTC
CASSQETGVGGYTF
>-|TRBJ2-3|-|TRBV10-3|15
TGTGCCATCAGTGGCAAGGGCCTTGACACAGATACGCAGTATTTT
CAISGKGLDTDTQYF
>-|TRBJ2-1|-|TRBV29-1|12
TGCAGCGTGAGGGGGGCACCCAATGAGCAGTTCTTC
CSVRGAPNEQFF
>-|TRBJ2-6|-|TRBV7-2|19
TGTGCCAGCAGCTTAGCGCTACAGGACCTTAGCTCTGGGGCCAACGTCCTGACTTTC
CASSLALQDLSSGANVLTF
>TRBD1|TRBJ1-2|-|TRBV29-1|14
TGCAGCGTTACTCTAGGGGGCTTGGGCTATGGCTACACCTTC
CSVTLGGLGYGYTF
>-|TRBJ1-1|few|TRBV7-3|14
TGTGCCAGCAGCTCCCAGGGGTACAACACTGAAGCTTTCTTT
CASSSQGYNTEAFF
>-|TRBJ2-3|few|TRBV5-1|14
TGCGCCAGCAGCTCAGCCGACAGCACAGATACGCAGTATTTT
CASSSADSTDTQYF
>TRBD2|TRBJ2-1|few|TRBV9|17
TGTGCCAGCAGCGTAGGTCTAGCGGGAGCCTCCTACAATGAGCAGTTCTTC
CASSVGLAGASYNEQFF
>TRBD2|TRBJ2-7|-|TRBV25-1|16
TGTGCCAGCAGTGAACTGGAGGCGGGAGGTATCAACGAGCAGTACTTC
CASSELEAGGINEQYF
>-|TRBJ2-7|-|TRBV15|17
TGTGCCACCAGCAGAGATAGAACGACGGGAGCGGCGGGCGAGCAGTACTTC
CATSRDRTTGAAGEQYF
>-|TRBJ1-2|-|TRBV25-1|14
TGTGCCAGCAGCGTTCGGACGGGAAACTATGGCTACACCTTC
CASSVRTGNYGYTF
>TRBD2|TRBJ2-1|-|TRBV6-5|12
TGTGCCACGGTGGGAGGGCCCGATGAGCAGTTCTTC
CATVGGPDEQFF
>-|TRBJ2-3|-|TRBV29-1|14
TGCAGCGTTGTCTCTCTACGGTTCACAGATACGCAGTATTTT
CSVVSLRFTDTQYF
>-|TRBJ2-1|few|TRBV23-1|13
TGCGCCAGCAGTCAGGGGGTGTGTAATGAGCAGTTCTTC
CASSQGVCNEQFF
>-|TRBJ1-5|-|TRBV29-1|15
TGCAGCGTTGTTGCCAGCTCCCGTTCTAATCAGCCCCAGCATTTT
CSVVASSRSNQPQHF
>-|TRBJ1-5|-|TRBV29-1|14
TGCAGCGTTGGTTCCTTACGGCACGACCAGCCCCAGCATTTT
CSVGSLRHDQPQHF
>-|TRBJ2-3|few|TRBV29-1|13
TGCAGCGTTGCCTCACAGGGCTACGATACGCAGTATTTT
CSVASQGYDTQYF